Listed here is a single T cell receptor (beta chain). This sample stems from a study of blood T cell repertoires in COVID-19. Study-wide background: T cells, B-cell-depleted T cells, or PBMCs supplied cDNA or gDNA.

Only in-frame clones appear in the TCRdb table, and some are missing; sequencing was by immunoSEQ multiplex PCR. Of over 150,000 clones detected, over 75% appear once; the ten largest clones hold less than 30%. The V end was cut by 8 bases, the J end by 3 bases, with 14 bases between. The CDR3 runs 13 residues. Germline CDR1 reads MRHNA; CDR2 reads SNTAGT. V usage is TRBV6-4 and J usage is TRBJ2-7; a weak D match, TRBD2 (5 bases). Sequencing was done on a sample of peripheral blood. The receptor was derived from a woman aged 70-85 years with acute or convalescent COVID-19. The CDR3 DNA reads TGTGCCAGCGCGACGCGTGAGGGCTACGAGCAGTACTTC. Translation gives CASATREGYEQYF.